Following are 4 T cell receptor beta chains from one sample sequenced in a study of T cells in Graves' hyperthyroidism and ophthalmopathy. Amplified regions were TCR beta CDR3 sequences from RNA transcripts. The HTBI primer set drove a first-round RT-PCR of the TCR CDR3. TCRdb analysed the multiplex PCR reads with MiXCR anew, one entry per CDR3 protein. The repertoire holds approximately 570,000 distinct CDR3 sequences, with about 20% as singletons. Sequenced material: blood. The source is a man between 35 and 55 years old with Graves' ophthalmopathy.

Ten or more counts support this clonotype. This sequence joins TRBV12-3 or TRBV12-4 and TRBJ1-3; D uncertain. V was trimmed by 3 bases and J by 4 bases, leaving 7 bases between them. The length of the CDR3 is 13 residues. CDR3: CASSLAQGNTIYF. The DNA of the CDR3 is TGTGCCAGCAGTTTGGCGCAGGGAAACACCATATATTTT.

This chain links TRBV20-1 with TRBJ1-6, with no clear D. Trimming stripped 0 bases from V and 6 bases from J, with 9 bases between. Germline CDR1 reads DFQATT; CDR2 reads SNEGSKA (reference sequence). The CDR3 extends over 14 amino acids. The DNA of the CDR3 is TGCAGTGCTAGAGAAAGGGCAGTTAATTCACCCCTCCACTTT. Its translation is CSARERAVNSPLHF.

The gene calls are TRBV2 and TRBJ1-3, with 8 bases matching TRBD1. Germline lookup yields CDR1 SNHLY and CDR2 FYNNEI. CDR3 size: 15 residues. The trim removed 6 bases at V and 0 bases at J, leaving 4 bases unmatched. DNA of the CDR3: TGTGCCAGCAGCCACAGGGGGACCTCTGGAAACACCATATATTTT. This encodes CASSHRGTSGNTIYF.

This clonotype was recorded once. The J gene is TRBJ2-7, the V gene TRBV6-9, with D unresolved. Per the germline V gene, CDR1 is MNHGY and CDR2 is SVAAGI. CDR3 size: 17 residues. V lost 3 bases, J lost 0 bases, and 18 bases lay in between. CDR3: CASSYRAPVFSSYEQYF. The CDR3 DNA reads as TGTGCCAGCAGTTACCGGGCCCCCGTCTTTAGCTCCTACGAGCAGTACTTC.